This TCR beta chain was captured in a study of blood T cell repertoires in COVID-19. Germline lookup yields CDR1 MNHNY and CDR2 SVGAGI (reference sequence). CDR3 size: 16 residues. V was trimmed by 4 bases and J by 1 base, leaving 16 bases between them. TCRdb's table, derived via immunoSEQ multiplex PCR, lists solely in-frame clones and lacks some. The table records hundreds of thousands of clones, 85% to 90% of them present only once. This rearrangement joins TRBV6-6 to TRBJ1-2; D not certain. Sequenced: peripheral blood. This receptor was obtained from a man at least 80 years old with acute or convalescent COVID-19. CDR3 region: CASSSSLGGNNYGYTF. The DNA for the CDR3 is TGTGCCAGCAGTTCTTCCCTGGGAGGGAATAACTATGGCTACACCTTC.